This T cell receptor (beta chain) came from a study of blood T cell repertoires in COVID-19. The CDR3 consists of 12 residues. V lost 6 bases and J lost 4, with 9 bases in between. The germline V gene encodes CDR1 ENHRY and CDR2 SYGVKD. The repertoire was sequenced with immunoSEQ multiplex PCR; TCRdb's copy has only in-frame clones and lacks some. The table includes about 170,000 clones, 85% detected once. The chain joins TRBV10-3 to TRBJ1-2, with a weak D call TRBD1 (6 bases). This TCR was recovered from a human donor with acute or convalescent COVID-19. The donor label of this sample is uncertain. The sample was peripheral blood. The chain's CDR3 is CAIRGGAYGYTF. The CDR3 DNA sequence: TGTGCCATCAGAGGGGGGGCCTATGGCTACACCTTC.